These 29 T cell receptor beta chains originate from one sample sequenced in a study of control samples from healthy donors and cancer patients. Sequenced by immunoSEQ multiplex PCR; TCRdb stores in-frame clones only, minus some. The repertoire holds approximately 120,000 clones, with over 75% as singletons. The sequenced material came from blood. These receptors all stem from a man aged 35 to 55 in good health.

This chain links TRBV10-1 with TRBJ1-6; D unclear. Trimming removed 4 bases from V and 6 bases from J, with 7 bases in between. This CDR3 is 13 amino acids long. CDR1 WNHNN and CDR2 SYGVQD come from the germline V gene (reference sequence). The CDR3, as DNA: TGCGCCAGCAGTGGGGGATTTAATTCACCCCTCCACTTT. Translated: CASSGGFNSPLHF.

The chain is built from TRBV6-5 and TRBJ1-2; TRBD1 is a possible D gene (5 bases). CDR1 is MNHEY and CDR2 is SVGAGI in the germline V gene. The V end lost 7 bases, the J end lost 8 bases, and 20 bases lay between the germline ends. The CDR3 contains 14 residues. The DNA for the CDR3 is TGTGCCAGCACTCAACGCGGGGGATTCTACGGCTACACCTTC. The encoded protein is CASTQRGGFYGYTF.

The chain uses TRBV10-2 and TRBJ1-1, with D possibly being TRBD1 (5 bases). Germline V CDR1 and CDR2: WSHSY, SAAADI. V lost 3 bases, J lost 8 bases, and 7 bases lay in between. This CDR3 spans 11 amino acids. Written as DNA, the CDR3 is TGCGCCAGCAGTGACGCAGGGGAAGCTTTCTTT. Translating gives CASSDAGEAFF.

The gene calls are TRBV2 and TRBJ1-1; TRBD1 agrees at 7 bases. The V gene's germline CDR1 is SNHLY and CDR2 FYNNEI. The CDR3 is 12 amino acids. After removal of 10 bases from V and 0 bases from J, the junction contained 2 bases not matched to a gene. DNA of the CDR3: TGTGCCACAGACAGGGTGAACACTGAAGCTTTCTTT. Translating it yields CATDRVNTEAFF.

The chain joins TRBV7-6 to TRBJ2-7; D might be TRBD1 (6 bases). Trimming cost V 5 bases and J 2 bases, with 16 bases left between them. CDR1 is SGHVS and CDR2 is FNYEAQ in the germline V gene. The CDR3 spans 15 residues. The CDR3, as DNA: TGTGCCAGCAGCCCAGAGGCAGGGGAGACCTACGAGCAGTACTTC. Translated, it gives CASSPEAGETYEQYF. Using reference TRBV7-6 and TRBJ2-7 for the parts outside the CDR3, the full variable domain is GAGVSQSPRYKVTKRGQDVALRCDPISGHVSLYWYRQALGQGPEFLTYFNYEAQQDKSGLPNDRFSAERPEGSISTLTIQRTEQRDSAMYRCASSPEAGETYEQYFGPGTRLTVT.

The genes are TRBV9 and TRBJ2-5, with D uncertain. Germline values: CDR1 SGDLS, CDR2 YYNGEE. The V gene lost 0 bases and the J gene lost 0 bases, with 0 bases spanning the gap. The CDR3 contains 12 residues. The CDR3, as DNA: TGTGCCAGCAGCGTAGACCAAGAGACCCAGTACTTC. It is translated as CASSVDQETQYF.

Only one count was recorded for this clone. The CDR3, as DNA: TGTGCCTGGGCGGGACACCCGAACACCGGGGAGCTGTTTTTT. It codes for CAWAGHPNTGELFF. The chain joins TRBV30 to TRBJ2-2, with D possibly called TRBD1 or TRBD2 (6 bases each). This CDR3 comprises 14 residues. V shed 5 bases and J shed 0 bases, with 10 bases lying between them. CDR1 GTSNPN and CDR2 SVGIG come from the germline V gene (reference sequence).

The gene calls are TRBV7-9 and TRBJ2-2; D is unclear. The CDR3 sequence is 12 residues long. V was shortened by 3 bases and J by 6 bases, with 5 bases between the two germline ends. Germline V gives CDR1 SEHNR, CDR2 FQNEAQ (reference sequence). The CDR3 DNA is TGTGCCAGCAGCTTTCTACCCGGGGAGCTGTTTTTT. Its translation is CASSFLPGELFF.

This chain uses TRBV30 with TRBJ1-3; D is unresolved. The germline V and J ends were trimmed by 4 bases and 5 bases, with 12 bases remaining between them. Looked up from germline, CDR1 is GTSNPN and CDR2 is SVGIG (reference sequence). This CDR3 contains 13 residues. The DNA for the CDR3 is TGTGCCTGGATAACCGTGGGAAGAAACACCATATATTTT. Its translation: CAWITVGRNTIYF. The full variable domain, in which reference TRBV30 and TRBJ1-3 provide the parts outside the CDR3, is SQTIHQWPATLVQPVGSPLSLECTVEGTSNPNLYWYRQAAGRGLQLLFYSVGIGQISSEVPQNLSASRPQDRQFILSSKKLLLSDSGFYLCAWITVGRNTIYFGEGSWLTVV.

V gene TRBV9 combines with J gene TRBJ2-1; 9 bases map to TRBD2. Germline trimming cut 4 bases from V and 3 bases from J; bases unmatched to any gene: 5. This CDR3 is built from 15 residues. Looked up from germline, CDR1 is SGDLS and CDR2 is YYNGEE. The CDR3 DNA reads TGTGCCAGCAGCCAAAGCGGGGGGCTCTACAATGAGCAGTTCTTC. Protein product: CASSQSGGLYNEQFF.

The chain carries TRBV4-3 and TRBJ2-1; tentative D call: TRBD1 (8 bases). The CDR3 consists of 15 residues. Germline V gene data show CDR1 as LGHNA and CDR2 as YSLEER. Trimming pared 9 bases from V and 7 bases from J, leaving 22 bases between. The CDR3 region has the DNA TGCGCCAGTTCAACAGGGGGGGGAATTGGTAATGAGCAGTTCTTC. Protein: CASSTGGGIGNEQFF.

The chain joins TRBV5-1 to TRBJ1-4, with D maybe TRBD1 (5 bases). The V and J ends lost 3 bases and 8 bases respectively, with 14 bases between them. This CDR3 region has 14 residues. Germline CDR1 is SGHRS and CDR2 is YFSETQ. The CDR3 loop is CASSSRGREEKLFF. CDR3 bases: TGCGCCAGCAGCTCGAGGGGCAGGGAGGAAAAACTGTTTTTT.

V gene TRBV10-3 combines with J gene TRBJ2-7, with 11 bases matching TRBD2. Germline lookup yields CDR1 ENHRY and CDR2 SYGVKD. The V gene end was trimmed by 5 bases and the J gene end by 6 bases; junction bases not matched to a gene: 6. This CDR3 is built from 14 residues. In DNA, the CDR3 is TGTGCCATCAGTAGTAGCGGGGGGGCTGGCGAGCAGTACTTC. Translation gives CAISSSGGAGEQYF.

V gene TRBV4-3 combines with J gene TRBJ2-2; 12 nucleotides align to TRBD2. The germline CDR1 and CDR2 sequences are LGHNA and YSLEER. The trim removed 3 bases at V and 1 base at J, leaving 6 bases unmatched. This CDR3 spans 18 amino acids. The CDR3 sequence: CASSHQPLAGGNTGELFF. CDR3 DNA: TGCGCCAGCAGCCACCAACCACTAGCGGGGGGGAACACCGGGGAGCTGTTTTTT.

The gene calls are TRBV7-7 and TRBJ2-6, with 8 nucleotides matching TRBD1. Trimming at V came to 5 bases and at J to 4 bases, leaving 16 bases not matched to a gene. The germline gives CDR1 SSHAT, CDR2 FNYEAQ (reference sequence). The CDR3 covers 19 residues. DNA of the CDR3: TGTGCCAGCAGCCCCAGGGGTGGGCAGGGGGCGCCCGGGGCCAACGTCCTGACTTTC. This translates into CASSPRGGQGAPGANVLTF.

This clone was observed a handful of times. CDR3 DNA: TGCGCCAGCAGTCCGCGGGGGAGCTCCTACAATGAGCAGTTCTTC. Its translation: CASSPRGSSYNEQFF. V and J are TRBV10-1 and TRBJ2-1; TRBD2 agrees at 7 bases. Germline CDR1 reads WNHNN; CDR2 reads SYGVQD (reference sequence). Trimming removed 5 bases from V and 0 bases from J; junction bases left unmatched: 4. The CDR3 loop spans 15 amino acids.

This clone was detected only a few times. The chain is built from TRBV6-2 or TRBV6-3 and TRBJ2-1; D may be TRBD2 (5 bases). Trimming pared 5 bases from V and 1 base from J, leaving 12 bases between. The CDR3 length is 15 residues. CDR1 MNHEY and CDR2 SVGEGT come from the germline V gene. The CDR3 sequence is CASSPQDLSYNEQFF. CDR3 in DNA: TGTGCCAGCAGTCCCCAGGACTTATCCTACAATGAGCAGTTCTTC.

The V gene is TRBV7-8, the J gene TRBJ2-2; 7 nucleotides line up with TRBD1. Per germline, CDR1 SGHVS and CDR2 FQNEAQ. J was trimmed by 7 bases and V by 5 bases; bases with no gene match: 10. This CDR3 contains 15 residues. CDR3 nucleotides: TGTGCCAGCAGCAAGCGACAGGGATTGGGCGGGGAGCTGTTTTTT. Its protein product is CASSKRQGLGGELFF. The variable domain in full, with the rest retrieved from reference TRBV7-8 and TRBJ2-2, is GAGVSQSPRYKVAKRGQDVALRCDPISGHVSLFWYQQALGQGPEFLTYFQNEAQLDKSGLPSDRFFAERPEGSVSTLKIQRTQQEDSAVYLCASSKRQGLGGELFFGEGSRLTVL.

As DNA, the CDR3 is TGTGCCAGCAGTGAATTAAGACAGGGGATCCACGAGCAGTACTTC. Protein: CASSELRQGIHEQYF. The chain combines TRBV25-1 with TRBJ2-7; 8 bases are shared with TRBD1. The V and J ends lost 1 base and 5 bases, in that order; junction bases with no gene match: 7. From germline, CDR1 is MGHDK and CDR2 SYGVNS. The CDR3 consists of 15 residues.

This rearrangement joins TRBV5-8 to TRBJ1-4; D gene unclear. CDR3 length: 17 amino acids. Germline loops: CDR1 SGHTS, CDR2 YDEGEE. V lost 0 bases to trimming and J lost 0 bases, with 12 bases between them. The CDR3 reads CASSLAYHGSTNEKLFF. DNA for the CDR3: TGTGCCAGCAGCTTGGCCTATCACGGTTCAACTAATGAAAAACTGTTTTTT. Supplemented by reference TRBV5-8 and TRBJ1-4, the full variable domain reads EAGVTQSPTHLIKTRGQQATLRCSPISGHTSVYWYQQALGLGLQFLLWYDEGEERNRGNFPPRFSGRQFPNYSSELNVNALELEDSALYLCASSLAYHGSTNEKLFFGSGTQLSVL.

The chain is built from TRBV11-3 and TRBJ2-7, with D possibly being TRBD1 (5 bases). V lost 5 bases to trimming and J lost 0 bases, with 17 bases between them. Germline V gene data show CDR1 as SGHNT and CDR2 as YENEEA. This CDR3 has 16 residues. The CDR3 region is CASSTRRGVSSYEQYF. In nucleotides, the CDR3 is TGTGCCAGCAGCACCCGTAGGGGCGTGAGCTCCTACGAGCAGTACTTC.

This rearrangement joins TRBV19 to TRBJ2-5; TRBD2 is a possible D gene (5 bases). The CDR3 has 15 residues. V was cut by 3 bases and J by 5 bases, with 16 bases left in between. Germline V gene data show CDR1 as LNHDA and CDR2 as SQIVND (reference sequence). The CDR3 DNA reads TGTGCCAGTAGTATTTCGGGGAGTTTGGGTGAGACCCAGTACTTC. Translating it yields CASSISGSLGETQYF.

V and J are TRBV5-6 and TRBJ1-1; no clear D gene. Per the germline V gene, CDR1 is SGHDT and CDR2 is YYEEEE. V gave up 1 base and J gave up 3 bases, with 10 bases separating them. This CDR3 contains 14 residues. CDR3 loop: CASSLRGRYTEAFF. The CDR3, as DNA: TGTGCCAGCAGCTTGCGGGGAAGGTACACTGAAGCTTTCTTT.

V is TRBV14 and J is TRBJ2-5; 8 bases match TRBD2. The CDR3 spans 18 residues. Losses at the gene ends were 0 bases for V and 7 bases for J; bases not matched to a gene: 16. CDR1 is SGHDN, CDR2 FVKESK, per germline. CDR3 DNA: TGTGCCAGCAGCCAAGACGGGGGGGCAGGCTCCCTAAGGGGGACCCAGTACTTC. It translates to CASSQDGGAGSLRGTQYF.

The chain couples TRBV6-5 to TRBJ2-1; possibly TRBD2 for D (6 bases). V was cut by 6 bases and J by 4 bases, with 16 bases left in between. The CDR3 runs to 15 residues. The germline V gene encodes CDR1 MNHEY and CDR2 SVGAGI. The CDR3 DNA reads TGTGCCAGCAGACAAGACGGGGCGGGGTACAATGAGCAGTTCTTC. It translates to CASRQDGAGYNEQFF.

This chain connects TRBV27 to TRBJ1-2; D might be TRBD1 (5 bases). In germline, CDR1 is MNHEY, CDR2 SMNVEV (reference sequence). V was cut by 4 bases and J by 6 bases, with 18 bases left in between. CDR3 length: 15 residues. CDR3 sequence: CASSSSRQINDGYTF. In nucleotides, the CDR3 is TGTGCCAGCAGTTCTTCCCGACAGATTAATGATGGCTACACCTTC.

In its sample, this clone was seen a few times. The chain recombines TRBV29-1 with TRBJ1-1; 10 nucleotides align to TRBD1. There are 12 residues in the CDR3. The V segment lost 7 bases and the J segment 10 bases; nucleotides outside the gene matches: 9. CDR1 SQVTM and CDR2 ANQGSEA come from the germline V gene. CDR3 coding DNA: TGCAGCGCCTCGGGACAGGGGCAGGGAGCTTTCTTT. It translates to CSASGQGQGAFF.

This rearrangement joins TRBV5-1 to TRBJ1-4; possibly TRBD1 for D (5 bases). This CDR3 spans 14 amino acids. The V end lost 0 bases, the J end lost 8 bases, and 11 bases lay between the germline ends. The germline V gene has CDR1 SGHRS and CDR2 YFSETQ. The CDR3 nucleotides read TGCGCCAGCAGCTTGGCAGGGTTACACGAAAAACTGTTTTTT. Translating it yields CASSLAGLHEKLFF.

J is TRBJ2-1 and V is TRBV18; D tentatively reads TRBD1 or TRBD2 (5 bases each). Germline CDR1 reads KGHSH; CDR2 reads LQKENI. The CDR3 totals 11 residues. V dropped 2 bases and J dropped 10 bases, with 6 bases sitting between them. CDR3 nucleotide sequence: TGTGCCAGCTCACCAGGGACGGAGCAGTTCTTC. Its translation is CASSPGTEQFF.